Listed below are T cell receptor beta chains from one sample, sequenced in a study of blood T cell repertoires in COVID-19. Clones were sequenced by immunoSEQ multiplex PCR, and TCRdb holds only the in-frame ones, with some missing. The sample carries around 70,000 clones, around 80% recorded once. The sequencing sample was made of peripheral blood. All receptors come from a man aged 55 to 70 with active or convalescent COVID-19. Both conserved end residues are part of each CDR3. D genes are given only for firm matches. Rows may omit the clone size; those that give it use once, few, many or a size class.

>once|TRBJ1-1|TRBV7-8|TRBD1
CASSRDRVMNTEAFF
TGTGCCAGCAGCCGAGACAGGGTCATGAACACTGAAGCTTTCTTT
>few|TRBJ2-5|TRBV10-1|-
CASPRETQYF
TGCGCCAGCCCTCGGGAGACCCAGTACTTC
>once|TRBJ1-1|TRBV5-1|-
CASSSRWGDDTEAFF
TGCGCCAGCAGCTCCAGGTGGGGGGACGACACTGAAGCTTTCTTT
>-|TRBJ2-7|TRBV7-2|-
CASSAYRSSYEQYF
TGTGCCAGCAGCGCCTACAGAAGCTCCTACGAGCAGTACTTC
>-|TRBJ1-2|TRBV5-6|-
CASSLAVSYGYTF
TGTGCCAGCAGCCTGGCAGTTTCCTATGGCTACACCTTC
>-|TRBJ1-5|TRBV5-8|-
CASTSWGGRVGQPQHF
TGTGCCAGCACATCCTGGGGGGGGCGTGTGGGCCAGCCCCAGCATTTT
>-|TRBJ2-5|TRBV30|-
CAWRNSEETQYF
TGTGCCTGGAGGAATTCTGAGGAGACCCAGTACTTC
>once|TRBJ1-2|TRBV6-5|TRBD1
CASSTQWTGQGYTF
TGTGCCAGCAGTACCCAGTGGACAGGGCAAGGCTACACCTTC
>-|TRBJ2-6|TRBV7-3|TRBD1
CASSNRQGPFAGANVLTF
TGTGCCAGCAGTAATCGACAGGGCCCCTTTGCCGGGGCCAACGTCCTGACTTTC
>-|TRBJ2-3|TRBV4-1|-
CASSQGRLYSLTDTQYF
TGCGCCAGCAGCCAAGGGAGACTCTATAGCCTCACAGATACGCAGTATTTT
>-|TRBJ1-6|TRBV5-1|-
CASSLAGEGNSPLHF
TGCGCCAGCAGCCTGGCGGGGGAGGGGAATTCACCCCTCCACTTT
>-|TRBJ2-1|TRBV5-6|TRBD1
CASSSQGDEQFF
TGTGCCAGCAGCTCCCAGGGGGATGAGCAGTTCTTC
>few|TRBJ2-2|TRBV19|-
CASSKHRQSPNTGELFF
TGTGCCAGTAGTAAACACCGACAGTCCCCGAACACCGGGGAGCTGTTTTTT
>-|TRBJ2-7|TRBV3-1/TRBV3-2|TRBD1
CASSPLTGGKSYEQYF
TGTGCCAGCAGCCCCTTAACAGGGGGCAAGTCGTACGAGCAGTACTTC
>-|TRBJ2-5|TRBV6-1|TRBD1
CASSETGGSETQYF
TGTGCCAGCAGTGAAACAGGGGGATCAGAGACCCAGTACTTC
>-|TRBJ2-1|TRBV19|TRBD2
CASSFVAGGRNNEQFF
TGTGCCAGTAGTTTTGTAGCGGGGGGGCGGAACAATGAGCAGTTCTTC